This paragraph covers one T cell receptor (beta chain) sequence. This entry belongs to a study of OX40 agonist ivuxolimab in advanced cancers. The protocol was immunoSEQ multiplex PCR, while the TCRdb copy is restricted to in-frame clones and leaves out a portion. Found here are about 73,000 clones, 86% of them singletons; the top ten hold 0.65% to 0.9%. The specimen was CD4+ or CD8+ T cells sorted from blood, collected in a trial of the OX40 agonist ivuxolimab. The TCR originated in an adult with an advanced solid tumor such as melanoma, head and neck, liver or kidney cancer.

CDR3 region: CASSSGALAGVADTQYF. The CDR3 nucleotides read TGCGCCAGCAGCTCCGGGGCCCTAGCGGGAGTCGCGGATACGCAGTATTTT. The V gene is TRBV5-1, the J gene TRBJ2-3, with 10 bases lining up with TRBD2. This CDR3 is built from 17 residues. With V trimmed by 3 bases and J by 6 bases, 13 bases remained unmatched. Germline values: CDR1 SGHRS, CDR2 YFSETQ.